This T cell receptor (beta chain) was sequenced for a study of T cells in Graves' hyperthyroidism and ophthalmopathy (dated by TCRdb to the late 2010s). Regarding the study in general: Peripheral blood samples were taken at the time of initial diagnosis, prior to any treatment. A discovery cohort of about a hundred patients, roughly 45 with Graves' ophthalmopathy and about 58 with stable Graves' hyperthyroidism, was used to find distinguishing TCR V-J signatures. An independent validation cohort of around 19 hyperthyroidism patients and about 15 patients who later progressed to ophthalmopathy tested prospective prediction of ophthalmopathy. The 100 or so discovery patients were divided at random into training and test sets in a 7:3 ratio. In several Graves' hyperthyroidism patients, the study also compared T-cell repertoires from thyroid tissue with T-cell repertoires from blood. After sampling, hyperthyroidism patients received methimazole starting at 30 mg daily, and ophthalmopathy patients received high-dose intravenous methylprednisolone. TCR Vbeta CDR3 sequencing of 135 peripheral blood samples (roughly 41 ophthalmopathy, 70 to 85 hyperthyroidism and some 17 progressor patients) is reported in the paper.

Summary of the overall study and its limitations: Ophthalmopathy was separated from stable hyperthyroidism by a 13 V-J signature model, with over 85% sensitivity and 81% to 82% specificity obtained in cross-validation and 80%/75% obtained in testing. In validation, progression to ophthalmopathy was predicted by the model with nearly 71% sensitivity and nearly 75% specificity, a median of around 6.5 months before onset. Sample size was not statistically predetermined, and investigators were not blinded to group allocation. Most expanded thyroid clonotypes (frequency above 0.001) were also detected in blood, a finding suggesting that blood repertoires may reflect thyroid immune responses.

Hyperthyroidism patients were aged 18 to 65 years and newly diagnosed, with disease duration of less than 2 months. Exclusion was applied to patients with uncontrolled infections, other autoimmune diseases, pregnancy or lactation. Diagnoses were established on the basis of clinical symptoms, serum thyroxine and TRAb, thyroid ultrasound, and orbital computed tomography. For progressor patients, blood was drawn at the first diagnosis of hyperthyroidism, before any ophthalmopathy symptoms had appeared. PBMCs were isolated from approximately 10 ml of fresh peripheral blood by Ficoll-Paque density gradient centrifugation. Progressor patients were initially diagnosed with Graves' hyperthyroidism and developed ophthalmopathy during follow-up. Total RNA was extracted using Trizol reagent, and RNA quality was assessed on an Agilent 2100 Bioanalyzer. The sample holds many counts of this clonotype. Its cognate antigen has yet to be identified. Base qualities are not provided; no much larger clone lies one nucleotide away.

TCR beta CDR3 regions were amplified from RNA transcripts. For the first round of RT-PCR on the TCR CDR3, the HTBI primer set was used together with the Qiagen OneStep RT-PCR kit. A second multiplex PCR round built the libraries, followed by size selection and purification. Paired-end sequencing of the libraries was performed with 100 bp reads on an Illumina HiSeq2000. As for the authors' bioinformatics: SOAPnuke was used to process the raw data, throwing out any read that contained adapters or uncalled bases, had a mean Phred below 15, or lacked an exact constant-primer or identifier match. COPE v1.2.5 was used to merge high-quality paired reads, and clonotypes were defined as unique nucleotide sequences. MiTCR v1.1 was used to align clonotypes to the IMGT TRBV, TRBD and TRBJ reference segments. Analysis was restricted to V-J combinations with a frequency above 0.0001, which covered just over 98% of repertoires. The TCS score was defined as the ratio of F50 (clonal expansion) to E x V (chaos), calculated using BLOSUM62-based TCRdist between CDR3 peptides within each V-J. Welch's t-statistics and random forest reduced approximately 520 V-J features to 10 to 15, which were used in a naive Bayes classifier (R e1071). The public reads were reprocessed in TCRdb via fastp at Q25 and MiXCR, keeping in-frame beta chains. A single entry per CDR3 protein holds the most common genes and DNA from its merged rows. For this entry, the V and J calls and clone size follow TCRdb and not the study's own pipeline. The sample yields over 250,000 distinct CDR3 sequences; 20% to 25% were counted once. The ten largest clones take up around 28% of the sample.

This TCR came from a man aged 35-49 years with Graves' hyperthyroidism that later progressed to Graves' ophthalmopathy. Source material: blood.

The CDR3 in this case is CASSTRSGHGYTF. The DNA is TGTGCCAGTAGTACGCGGTCAGGGCATGGCTACACCTTC. The chain links TRBV19 with TRBJ1-2; possibly the D gene is TRBD1, per 5 matching bases. Including cysteine and phenylalanine, the CDR3 has 13 amino acids. Solely the CDR3 DNA is kept, with 39 bases framed from the first base. V is shortened by 4 bases, J by 6 bases, and the region joining them spans 12 bases. CDR1 LNHDA and CDR2 SQIVND are derived from the germline V gene (reference sequence).